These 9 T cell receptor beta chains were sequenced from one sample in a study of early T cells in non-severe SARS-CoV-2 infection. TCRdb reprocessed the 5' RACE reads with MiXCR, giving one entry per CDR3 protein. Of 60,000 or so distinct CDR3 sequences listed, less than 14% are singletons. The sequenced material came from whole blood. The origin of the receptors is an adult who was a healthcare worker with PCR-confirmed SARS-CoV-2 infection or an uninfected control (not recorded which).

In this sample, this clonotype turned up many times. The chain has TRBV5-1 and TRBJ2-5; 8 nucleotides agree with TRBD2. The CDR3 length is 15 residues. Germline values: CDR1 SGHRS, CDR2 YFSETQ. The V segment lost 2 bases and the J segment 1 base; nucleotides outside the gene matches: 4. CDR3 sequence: CASSFLSGGQETQYF. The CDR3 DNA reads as TGCGCCAGCAGCTTCCTGAGCGGGGGCCAAGAGACCCAGTACTTC.

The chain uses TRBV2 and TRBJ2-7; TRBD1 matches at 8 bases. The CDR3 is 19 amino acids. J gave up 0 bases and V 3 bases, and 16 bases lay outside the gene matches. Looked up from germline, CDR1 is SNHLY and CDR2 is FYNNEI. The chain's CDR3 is CASSDQDRVLRIPSYEQYF. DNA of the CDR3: TGTGCCAGCAGTGACCAGGACAGGGTCCTTAGAATTCCCTCCTACGAGCAGTACTTC.

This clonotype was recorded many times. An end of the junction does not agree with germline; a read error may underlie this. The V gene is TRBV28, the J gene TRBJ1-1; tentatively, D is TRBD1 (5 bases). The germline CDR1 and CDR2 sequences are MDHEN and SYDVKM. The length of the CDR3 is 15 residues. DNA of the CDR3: TGTGCCAGCAGTTTACGGGGACCGGGGAACTCTGAAGCTTTCTTT. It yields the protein CASSLRGPGNSEAFF.

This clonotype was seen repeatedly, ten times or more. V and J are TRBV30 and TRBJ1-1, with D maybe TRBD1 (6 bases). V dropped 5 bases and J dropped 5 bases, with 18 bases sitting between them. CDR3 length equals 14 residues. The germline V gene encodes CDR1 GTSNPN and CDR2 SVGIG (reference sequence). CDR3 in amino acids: CAWGLGGLGTEAFF. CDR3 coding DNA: TGTGCCTGGGGCCTTGGGGGGCTGGGGACTGAAGCTTTCTTT.

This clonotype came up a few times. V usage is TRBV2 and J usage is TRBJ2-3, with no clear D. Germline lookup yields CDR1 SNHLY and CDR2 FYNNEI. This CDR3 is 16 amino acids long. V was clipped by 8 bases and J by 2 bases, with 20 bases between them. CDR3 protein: CASPPRVPSPTDTQYF. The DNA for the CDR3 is TGTGCCAGCCCTCCGCGAGTGCCCAGCCCCACAGATACGCAGTATTTT.

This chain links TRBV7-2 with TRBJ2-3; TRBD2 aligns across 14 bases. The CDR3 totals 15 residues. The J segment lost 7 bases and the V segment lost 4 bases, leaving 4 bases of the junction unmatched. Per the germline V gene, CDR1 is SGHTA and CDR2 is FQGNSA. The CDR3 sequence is CASSSTSGGANTQYF. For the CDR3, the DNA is TGTGCCAGCAGCTCGACTAGCGGGGGGGCCAATACGCAGTATTTT.

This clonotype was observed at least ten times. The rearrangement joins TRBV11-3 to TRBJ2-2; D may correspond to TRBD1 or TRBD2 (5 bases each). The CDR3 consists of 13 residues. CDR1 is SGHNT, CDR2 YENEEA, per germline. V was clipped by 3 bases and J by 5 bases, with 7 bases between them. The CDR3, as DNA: TGTGCCAGCAGCTTGGGGGTAACCGGGGAGCTGTTTTTT. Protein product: CASSLGVTGELFF.

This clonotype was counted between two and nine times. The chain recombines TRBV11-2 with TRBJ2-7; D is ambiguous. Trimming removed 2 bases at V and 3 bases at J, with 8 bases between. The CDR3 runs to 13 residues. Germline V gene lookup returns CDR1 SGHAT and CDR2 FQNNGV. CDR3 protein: CASSLTRIYEQYF. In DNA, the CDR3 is TGTGCCAGCAGCTTAACCAGGATCTACGAGCAGTACTTC.

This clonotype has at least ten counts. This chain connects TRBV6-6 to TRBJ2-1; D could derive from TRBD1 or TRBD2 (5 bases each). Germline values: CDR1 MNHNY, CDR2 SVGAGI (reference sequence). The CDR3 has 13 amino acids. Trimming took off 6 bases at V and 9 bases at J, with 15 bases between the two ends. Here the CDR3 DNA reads TGTGCCAGCAGCCCGGGACCGTCTCGTGAGCAGTTCTTC. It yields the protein CASSPGPSREQFF.